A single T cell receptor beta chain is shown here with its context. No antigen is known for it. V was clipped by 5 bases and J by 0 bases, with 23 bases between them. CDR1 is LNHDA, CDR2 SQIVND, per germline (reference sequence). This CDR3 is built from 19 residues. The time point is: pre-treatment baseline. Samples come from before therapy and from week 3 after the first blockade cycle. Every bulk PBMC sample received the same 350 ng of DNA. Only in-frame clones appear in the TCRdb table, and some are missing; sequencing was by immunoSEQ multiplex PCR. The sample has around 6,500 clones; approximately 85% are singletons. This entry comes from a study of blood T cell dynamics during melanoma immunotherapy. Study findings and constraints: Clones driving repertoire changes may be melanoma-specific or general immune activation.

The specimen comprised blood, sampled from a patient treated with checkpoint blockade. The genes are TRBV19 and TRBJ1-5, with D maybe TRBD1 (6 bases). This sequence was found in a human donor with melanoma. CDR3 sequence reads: CASSVYSGTFLYSNQPQHF. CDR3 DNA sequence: TGTGCCAGTAGTGTATACTCCGGGACATTCCTTTATAGCAATCAGCCCCAGCATTTT.